These 22 T cell receptor beta chains were sequenced from one sample in a study of cytomegalovirus exposure and HLA in healthy donors. Amplification used 60 Vbeta primers and 13 Jbeta primers. Here immunoSEQ multiplex PCR was the method, and the copy in TCRdb shows in-frame clones only, minus some. The sample has about 120,000 clones, 78% seen once. The sequencing sample was made of PBMCs. The receptors stem from a man aged 25-45 years in good health and CMV-seropositive.

V and J are TRBV4-3 and TRBJ2-4, with 7 nucleotides matching TRBD1. Unmatched junction bases numbered 5, after V lost 6 bases and J lost 3 bases. This CDR3 has 14 amino acids. Germline CDR1 LGHNA, CDR2 YSLEER. The CDR3, as DNA: TGCGCCAGCAGTTTGGACAGGTTCAAAAACATTCAGTACTTC. It codes for CASSLDRFKNIQYF.

The gene calls are TRBV27 and TRBJ2-7, with TRBD1 matching 7 bases. Germline CDR1 is MNHEY and CDR2 is SMNVEV (reference sequence). The CDR3 contains 13 residues. The V and J ends lost 9 bases and 4 bases, in that order; junction bases with no gene match: 9. CDR3: CASRSTGSYEQYF. In DNA form, the CDR3 reads TGTGCCAGTCGCTCGACAGGGTCGTACGAGCAGTACTTC.

The J gene is TRBJ2-2, the V gene TRBV27; 7 positions match TRBD2. The CDR3 totals 14 residues. Germline trimming cut 5 bases from V and 5 bases from J; bases unmatched to any gene: 5. Germline V CDR1 and CDR2: MNHEY, SMNVEV (reference sequence). CDR3 residues: CASSRGVGTGELFF. The CDR3 DNA is TGTGCCAGCAGTCGGGGGGTGGGGACCGGGGAGCTGTTTTTT.

This rearrangement joins TRBV10-1 to TRBJ2-5; 8 positions agree with TRBD2. Germline V gene lookup returns CDR1 WNHNN and CDR2 SYGVQD (reference sequence). Trimming at V came to 3 bases and at J to 4 bases, leaving 4 bases not matched to a gene. The CDR3 runs 14 residues. CDR3 sequence reads: CASSDREGIETQYF. DNA of the CDR3: TGCGCCAGCAGTGATCGGGAGGGCATAGAGACCCAGTACTTC.

The CDR3 nucleotides are TGTGCCAGCAGAGAAACAGGGGCCCCTAACACTGAAGCTTTCTTT. Residues: CASRETGAPNTEAFF. The chain is built from TRBV25-1 and TRBJ1-1; 7 nucleotides align to TRBD1. The germline gives CDR1 MGHDK, CDR2 SYGVNS. The trim removed 6 bases at V and 2 bases at J, leaving 9 bases unmatched. CDR3 length equals 15 residues.

The chain is built from TRBV4-2 and TRBJ2-1; weak D call: TRBD2 (6 bases). CDR1 LGHNA and CDR2 YNFKEQ come from the germline V gene. Trimming shortened V by 1 base and J by 0 bases, and 16 bases separated the two germline ends. The CDR3 contains 18 residues. The CDR3 reads CASSQGTGTQSSYNEQFF. CDR3 sequence (DNA): TGTGCCAGCAGCCAAGGTACCGGGACTCAGAGCTCCTACAATGAGCAGTTCTTC.

V usage is TRBV18 and J usage is TRBJ1-5; D uncertain. V gave up 4 bases and J gave up 0 bases, with 13 bases separating them. There are 16 residues in the CDR3. The germline CDR1 and CDR2 sequences are KGHSH and LQKENI. CDR3 coding DNA: TGTGCCAGCTCACGGAGGGCTCCCGATAGCAATCAGCCCCAGCATTTT. It encodes CASSRRAPDSNQPQHF.

The table lists this clone with a count of one. Other DNA sequences in this specimen translate into the identical CDR3. V gene TRBV7-9 combines with J gene TRBJ2-4, with 9 nucleotides matching TRBD2. The J segment lost 0 bases and the V segment lost 9 bases, leaving 9 bases of the junction unmatched. Germline V CDR1 and CDR2: SEHNR, FQNEAQ (reference sequence). The CDR3 runs 16 residues. The CDR3: CASSPLAGIAKNIQYF. CDR3 DNA sequence: TGTGCCAGTAGCCCTCTAGCGGGAATAGCCAAAAACATTCAGTACTTC.

This clone was seen just once. The chain joins TRBV5-6 to TRBJ2-3; 9 positions match TRBD2. Trimming cost V 3 bases and J 6 bases; bases outside gene matches: 11. The CDR3 is made up of 16 amino acids. Germline CDR1 is SGHDT and CDR2 is YYEEEE. CDR3: CASSWAEAGGGDTQYF. CDR3 nucleotide sequence: TGTGCCAGCAGCTGGGCCGAAGCGGGAGGTGGCGATACGCAGTATTTT. Full variable domain (rest looked up from reference TRBV5-6 and TRBJ2-3): DAGVTQSPTHLIKTRGQQVTLRCSPKSGHDTVSWYQQALGQGPQFIFQYYEEEERQRGNFPDRFSGHQFPNYSSELNVNALLLGDSALYLCASSWAEAGGGDTQYFGPGTRLTVL.

V is TRBV7-3 and J is TRBJ2-3; 9 bases line up with TRBD2. The germline gives CDR1 SGHTA, CDR2 FQGTGA. The J segment lost 1 base and the V segment lost 4 bases, leaving 3 bases of the junction unmatched. CDR3 length: 15 residues. For the CDR3, the DNA is TGTGCCAGCAGCTCGACTAGCGGTCGCACAGATACGCAGTATTTT. It translates to CASSSTSGRTDTQYF. The complete variable domain, with remaining parts taken from reference TRBV7-3 and TRBJ2-3, reads GAGVSQTPSNKVTEKGKYVELRCDPISGHTALYWYRQSLGQGPEFLIYFQGTGAADDSGLPNDRFFAVRPEGSVSTLKIQRTERGDSAVYLCASSSTSGRTDTQYFGPGTRLTVL.

V and J are TRBV5-4 and TRBJ2-3; TRBD1 matches 7 bases. This CDR3 is 15 amino acids long. Losses at the gene ends were 5 bases for V and 3 bases for J; bases not matched to a gene: 9. Germline assignment: CDR1 SGHNT and CDR2 YYREEE (reference sequence). The CDR3 nucleotides read TGTGCCAGCAGACCTGGAGACAGGGCAACAGATACGCAGTATTTT. Translating it yields CASRPGDRATDTQYF.

The chain is built from TRBV11-3 and TRBJ2-3; 7 bases fit TRBD2. This CDR3 has 14 amino acids. The V segment lost 4 bases and the J segment 5 bases; nucleotides outside the gene matches: 6. Germline lookup yields CDR1 SGHNT and CDR2 YENEEA. The DNA for the CDR3 is TGTGCCAGCAGCTCCGGTTCGGGGGGAGATACGCAGTATTTT. Amino acids: CASSSGSGGDTQYF.

J is TRBJ2-1 and V is TRBV11-2; tentatively, D is TRBD2 (5 bases). The germline V and J ends were trimmed by 4 bases and 5 bases, with 21 bases remaining between them. The germline CDR1 and CDR2 sequences are SGHAT and FQNNGV. The CDR3 sequence is 17 residues long. The CDR3 bases are TGTGCCAGCAGCTACAACCTCCGGGGAAAGAACCACAATGAGCAGTTCTTC. Translation gives CASSYNLRGKNHNEQFF.

The chain links TRBV7-8 to TRBJ1-3; 8 nucleotides line up with TRBD1. J gave up 3 bases and V 3 bases, and 4 bases lay outside the gene matches. Per the germline V gene, CDR1 is SGHVS and CDR2 is FQNEAQ. The CDR3 is 15 residues long. CDR3 in DNA: TGTGCCAGCAGCTTTGGACAGGGTCGTGGAAACACCATATATTTT. Translated: CASSFGQGRGNTIYF. Complete variable domain (other parts from reference TRBV7-8 and TRBJ1-3): GAGVSQSPRYKVAKRGQDVALRCDPISGHVSLFWYQQALGQGPEFLTYFQNEAQLDKSGLPSDRFFAERPEGSVSTLKIQRTQQEDSAVYLCASSFGQGRGNTIYFGEGSWLTVV.

This sequence joins TRBV19 and TRBJ2-5; 8 nucleotides line up with TRBD2. There are 14 residues in the CDR3. Germline V CDR1 and CDR2: LNHDA, SQIVND (reference sequence). J lost 0 bases, V lost 4 bases, and 1 base had no gene match. The DNA of the CDR3 is TGTGCCAGTAGTAAACTAGCGGACCAAGAGACCCAGTACTTC. Protein: CASSKLADQETQYF.

The chain carries TRBV7-3 and TRBJ1-1; D gene uncertain. CDR1 is SGHTA and CDR2 is FQGTGA in the germline V gene. CDR3 length: 13 residues. Trimming removed 2 bases from V and 4 bases from J, with 8 bases in between. The CDR3 DNA is TGTGCCAGCAGCTTATACGGTGGCACTGAAGCTTTCTTT. Translation: CASSLYGGTEAFF.

This clone was recorded a few times. The CDR3 loop reads CASSQDLGANYGYTF. The CDR3 DNA is TGTGCCAGCAGCCAAGATTTGGGCGCTAACTATGGCTACACCTTC. The rearrangement joins TRBV4-2 to TRBJ1-2; D call uncertain. Germline V gives CDR1 LGHNA, CDR2 YNFKEQ. The CDR3 totals 15 residues. Trimming removed 0 bases from V and 0 bases from J, with 8 bases in between.

J is TRBJ2-1 and V is TRBV27; no firm D call. This CDR3 spans 14 amino acids. CDR1 and CDR2 (germline): MNHEY, SMNVEV (reference sequence). V gave up 2 bases and J gave up 4 bases, with 9 bases separating them. CDR3 sequence reads: CASSLPSLYNEQFF. The CDR3 DNA follows: TGTGCCAGCAGTTTACCTAGTTTATACAATGAGCAGTTCTTC.

The chain links TRBV4-2 to TRBJ2-7; D possibly corresponds to TRBD2 (6 bases). CDR1 is LGHNA, CDR2 YNFKEQ, per germline. The CDR3 has 15 amino acids. Trimming removed 1 base from V and 6 bases from J, with 16 bases in between. The CDR3 is CASSQGLVLATEQYF. The CDR3 DNA sequence: TGTGCCAGCAGCCAAGGACTAGTCTTAGCTACCGAGCAGTACTTC.

The sample holds one count of this clone. The rearrangement joins TRBV7-3 to TRBJ2-3; the match to TRBD2 covers 14 bases. V dropped 3 bases and J dropped 6; count of bases not matched to a gene: 8. CDR3 size: 17 residues. Looked up from germline, CDR1 is SGHTA and CDR2 is FQGTGA. DNA for the CDR3: TGTGCCAGCAGCTTTGGGACTAGCGGGAGTTCGGGCGATACGCAGTATTTT. It yields the protein CASSFGTSGSSGDTQYF.

The rearrangement links TRBV7-6 to TRBJ2-5; D unclear. With 2 bases removed from V and 1 base from J, the gap between germline ends came to 5 bases. CDR3 length: 13 amino acids. Germline V gene sequence: CDR1 SGHVS, CDR2 FNYEAQ. This CDR3 reads CASSLIVQETQYF. The CDR3, as DNA: TGTGCCAGCAGCTTAATAGTCCAAGAGACCCAGTACTTC.

The chain employs TRBV2 and TRBJ2-5, with 8 nucleotides matching TRBD2. This CDR3 is built from 15 residues. The germline CDR1 and CDR2 sequences are SNHLY and FYNNEI. V gave up 1 base and J gave up 4 bases; unmatched junction bases: 5. Here the CDR3 DNA reads TGTGCCAGCAGTGAAGGCCAACGGGGGGGAGAGACCCAGTACTTC. Protein product: CASSEGQRGGETQYF.